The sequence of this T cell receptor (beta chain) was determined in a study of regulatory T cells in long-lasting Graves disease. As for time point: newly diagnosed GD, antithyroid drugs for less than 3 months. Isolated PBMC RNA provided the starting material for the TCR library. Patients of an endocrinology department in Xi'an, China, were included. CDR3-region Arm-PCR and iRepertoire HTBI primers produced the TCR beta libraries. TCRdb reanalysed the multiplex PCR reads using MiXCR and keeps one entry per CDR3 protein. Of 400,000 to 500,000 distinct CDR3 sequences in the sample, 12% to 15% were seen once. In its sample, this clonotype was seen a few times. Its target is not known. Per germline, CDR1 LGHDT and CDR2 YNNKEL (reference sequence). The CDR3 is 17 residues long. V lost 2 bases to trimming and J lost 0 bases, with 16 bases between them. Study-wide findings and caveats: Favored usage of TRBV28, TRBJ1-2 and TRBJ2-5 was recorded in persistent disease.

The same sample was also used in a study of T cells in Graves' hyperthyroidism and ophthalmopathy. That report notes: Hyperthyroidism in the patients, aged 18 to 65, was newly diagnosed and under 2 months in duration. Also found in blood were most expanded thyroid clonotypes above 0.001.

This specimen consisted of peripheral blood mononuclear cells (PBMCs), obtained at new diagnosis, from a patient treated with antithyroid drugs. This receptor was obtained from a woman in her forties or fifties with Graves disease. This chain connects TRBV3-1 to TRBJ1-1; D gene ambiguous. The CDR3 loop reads CASSQPGKGVLNTEAFF. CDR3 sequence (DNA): TGTGCCAGCAGCCAACCGGGCAAGGGAGTTTTGAACACTGAAGCTTTCTTT.